This TCR beta chain is drawn from a study of regulatory dendritic cells for organ transplantation. TCRdb keeps only in-frame clones here, not all; method: immunoSEQ multiplex PCR. The sample has about 38,000 clones, 85% to 95% seen once. Trimming shortened V by 4 bases and J by 3 bases, and 13 bases separated the two germline ends. This CDR3 spans 13 amino acids. The germline CDR1 and CDR2 sequences are GTSNPN and SVGIG (reference sequence). Source material: naive CD8+ T cells from blood. Subset defined: CD45RA+ naive T cells. The V call is TRBV30, the J call TRBJ2-7; D perhaps matches TRBD2 (7 bases). This clonotype originated in a human donor in good health. The CDR3, as DNA: TGTGCCTGGATGGGGGGGGCGCGCTACGAGCAGTACTTC. Encoded protein: CAWMGGARYEQYF. Combining the CDR3 with reference TRBV30 and TRBJ2-7 gives the whole variable domain SQTIHQWPATLVQPVGSPLSLECTVEGTSNPNLYWYRQAAGRGLQLLFYSVGIGQISSEVPQNLSASRPQDRQFILSSKKLLLSDSGFYLCAWMGGARYEQYFGPGTRLTVT.